This entry describes one T cell receptor (beta chain). Germline assignment: CDR1 MNHNS and CDR2 SASEGT. V gave up 8 bases and J gave up 7 bases; unmatched junction bases: 8. The CDR3 spans 13 residues. The sample comes from a study of cytomegalovirus exposure and HLA in healthy donors. Generated by immunoSEQ multiplex PCR, the TCRdb table keeps only in-frame clones and is missing some. Among 160,000 or so clones listed, over 80% were seen once. The chain recombines TRBV6-1 with TRBJ2-1, with 7 bases lining up with TRBD1. Sequencing was done on a sample of PBMCs. This TCR derives from a man aged 25 to 40 in good health and CMV-seropositive. CDR3 residues: CASLRQGWNEQFF. In DNA, the CDR3 is TGTGCCAGCCTTCGACAGGGATGGAATGAGCAGTTCTTC.